The text below deals with one T cell receptor beta chain. As yet, its antigen is unknown. The data belong to a study of OX40 agonist ivuxolimab in advanced cancers. Sequencing used immunoSEQ multiplex PCR; TCRdb keeps in-frame clones, though not all of them. The repertoire consists of tens of thousands of clones, with under 90% occurring once and the leading ten covering 1.5% to 2.5%. Findings and caveats of the study: Clonal expansion was seen in CD4+ and CD8+ blood T cells by week 6 at 0.1 to 3.0 mg/kg.

The TCR was taken from an adult with an advanced solid tumor such as melanoma, head and neck, liver or kidney cancer. Source: CD4+ or CD8+ T cells sorted from blood, taken in a trial of the OX40 agonist ivuxolimab.

CDR3 sequence reads: CASSPPGGETQYF. In DNA, the CDR3 is TGTGCCAGCTCACCACCTGGGGGAGAGACCCAGTACTTC. This chain connects TRBV18 to TRBJ2-5; D assignment may be TRBD1 or TRBD2 (5 bases each). With 0 bases removed from V and 4 bases from J, the gap between germline ends came to 6 bases. Germline lookup yields CDR1 KGHSH and CDR2 LQKENI. The CDR3 runs to 13 residues.